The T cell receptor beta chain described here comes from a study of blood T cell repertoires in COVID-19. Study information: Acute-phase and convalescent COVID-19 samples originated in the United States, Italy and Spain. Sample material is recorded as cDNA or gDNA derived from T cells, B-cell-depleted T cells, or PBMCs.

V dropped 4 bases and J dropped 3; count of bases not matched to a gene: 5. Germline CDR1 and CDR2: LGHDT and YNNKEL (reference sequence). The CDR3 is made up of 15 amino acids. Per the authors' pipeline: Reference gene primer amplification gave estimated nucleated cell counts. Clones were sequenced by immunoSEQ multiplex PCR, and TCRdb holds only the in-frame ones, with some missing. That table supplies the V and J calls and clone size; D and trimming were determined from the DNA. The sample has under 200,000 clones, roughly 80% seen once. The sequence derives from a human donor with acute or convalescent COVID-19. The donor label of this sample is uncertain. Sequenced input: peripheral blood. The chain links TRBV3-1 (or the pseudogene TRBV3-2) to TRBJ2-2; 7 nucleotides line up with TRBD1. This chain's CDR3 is CASSPRGSHTGELFF. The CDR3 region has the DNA TGTGCCAGCAGCCCCAGGGGGTCTCACACCGGGGAGCTGTTTTTT.